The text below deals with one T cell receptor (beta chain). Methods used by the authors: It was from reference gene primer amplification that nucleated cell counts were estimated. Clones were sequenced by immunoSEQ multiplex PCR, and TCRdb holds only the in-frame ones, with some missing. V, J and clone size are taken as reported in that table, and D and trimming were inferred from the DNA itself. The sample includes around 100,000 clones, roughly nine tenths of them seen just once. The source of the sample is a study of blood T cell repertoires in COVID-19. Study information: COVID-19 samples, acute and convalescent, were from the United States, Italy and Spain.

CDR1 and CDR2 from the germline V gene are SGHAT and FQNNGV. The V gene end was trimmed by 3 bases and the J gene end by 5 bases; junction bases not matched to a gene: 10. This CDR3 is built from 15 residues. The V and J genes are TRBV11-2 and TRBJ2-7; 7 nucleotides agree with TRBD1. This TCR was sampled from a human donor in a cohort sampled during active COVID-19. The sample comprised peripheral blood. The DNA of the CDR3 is TGTGCCAGCAGCTTTTCTACAGGGGTAATGGACGAGCAGTACTTC. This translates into CASSFSTGVMDEQYF.